The clone carrying this TCR beta chain turned up a few times. The data originate from a study of blood T cell repertoires in COVID-19. Study overall: Spain, Italy and the United States supplied samples that represented acute and convalescent COVID-19.

TCRdb's table, derived via immunoSEQ multiplex PCR, lists solely in-frame clones and lacks some. The sample has under 300,000 clones; more than 65% are singletons. The sequenced material came from peripheral blood. This clonotype was sampled from a man aged 35-49 years who had recovered from COVID-19.

CDR3 bases: TGTGCCAGCAGTTTTCTAGCGGGGGAAGATACGCAGTATTTT. Translation: CASSFLAGEDTQYF. This chain uses TRBV2 with TRBJ2-3, with 10 bases matching TRBD2. The CDR3 runs to 14 residues. After removal of 5 bases from V and 5 bases from J, the junction contained 4 bases not matched to a gene. CDR1 and CDR2 (germline): SNHLY, FYNNEI.